This T cell receptor (beta chain) was identified during a study of T cell repertoires in cytomegalovirus infection. This clonotype was detected ten times or more. TCRdb used MiXCR to reprocess the reads, holding one entry per CDR3 protein. This sample carries around 440,000 distinct CDR3 sequences, roughly 12% of them seen once, and the ten largest clones take more than 8.5%. The germline CDR1 and CDR2 sequences are SGHVS and FQNEAQ. This CDR3 contains 13 residues. Trimming left V 5 bases short and J 3 bases short, with 11 bases between. The sample was PBMCs. The chain couples TRBV7-8 to TRBJ2-7, with D tentatively TRBD1 or TRBD2 (5 bases each). This TCR came from a human donor in good health (CMV status not recorded). Some clones in this sample may be carry-over from other donors' samples. Here the CDR3 reads CASSPGALYEQYF. The CDR3, as DNA: TGTGCCAGCAGCCCCGGGGCCCTCTACGAGCAGTACTTC. The variable domain in full, with the rest retrieved from reference TRBV7-8 and TRBJ2-7, is GAGVSQSPRYKVAKRGQDVALRCDPISGHVSLFWYQQALGQGPEFLTYFQNEAQLDKSGLPSDRFFAERPEGSVSTLKIQRTQQEDSAVYLCASSPGALYEQYFGPGTRLTVT.